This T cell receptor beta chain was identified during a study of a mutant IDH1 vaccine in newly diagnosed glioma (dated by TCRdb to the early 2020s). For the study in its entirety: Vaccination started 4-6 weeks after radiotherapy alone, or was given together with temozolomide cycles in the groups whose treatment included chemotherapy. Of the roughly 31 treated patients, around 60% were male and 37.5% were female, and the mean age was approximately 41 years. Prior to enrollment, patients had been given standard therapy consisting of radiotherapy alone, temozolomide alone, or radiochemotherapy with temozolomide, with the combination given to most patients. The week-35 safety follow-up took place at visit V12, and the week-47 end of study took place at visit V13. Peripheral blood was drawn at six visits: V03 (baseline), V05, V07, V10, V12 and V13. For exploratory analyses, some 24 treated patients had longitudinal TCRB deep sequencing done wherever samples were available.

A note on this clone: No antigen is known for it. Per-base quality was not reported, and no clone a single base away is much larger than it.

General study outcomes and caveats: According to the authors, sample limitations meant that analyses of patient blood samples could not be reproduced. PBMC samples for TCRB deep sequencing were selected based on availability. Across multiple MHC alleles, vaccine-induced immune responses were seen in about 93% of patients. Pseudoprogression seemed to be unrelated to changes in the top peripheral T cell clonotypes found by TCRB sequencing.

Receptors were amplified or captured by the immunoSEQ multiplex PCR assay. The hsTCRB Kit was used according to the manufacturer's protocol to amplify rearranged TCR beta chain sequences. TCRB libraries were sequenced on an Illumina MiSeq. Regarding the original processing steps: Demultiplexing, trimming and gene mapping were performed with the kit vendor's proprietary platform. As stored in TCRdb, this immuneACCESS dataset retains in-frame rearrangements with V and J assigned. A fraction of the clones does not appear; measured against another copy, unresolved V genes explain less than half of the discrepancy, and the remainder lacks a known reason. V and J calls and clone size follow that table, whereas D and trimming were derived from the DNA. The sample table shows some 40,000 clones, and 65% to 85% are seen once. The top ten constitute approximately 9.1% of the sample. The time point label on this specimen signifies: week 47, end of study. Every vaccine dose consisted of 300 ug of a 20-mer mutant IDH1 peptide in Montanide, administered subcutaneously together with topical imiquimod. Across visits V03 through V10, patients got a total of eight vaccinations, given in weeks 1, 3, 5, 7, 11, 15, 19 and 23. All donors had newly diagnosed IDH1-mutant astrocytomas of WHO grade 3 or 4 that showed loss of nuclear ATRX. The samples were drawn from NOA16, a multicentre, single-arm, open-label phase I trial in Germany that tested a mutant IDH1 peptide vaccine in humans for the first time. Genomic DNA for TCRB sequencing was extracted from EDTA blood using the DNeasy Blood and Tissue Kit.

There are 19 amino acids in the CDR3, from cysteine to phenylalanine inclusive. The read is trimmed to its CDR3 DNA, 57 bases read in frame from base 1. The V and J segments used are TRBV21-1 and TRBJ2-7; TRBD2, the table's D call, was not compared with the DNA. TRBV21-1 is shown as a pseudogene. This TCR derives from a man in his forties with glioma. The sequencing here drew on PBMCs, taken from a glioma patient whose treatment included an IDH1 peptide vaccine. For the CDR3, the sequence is CASSKVEFFVLASTYEQYF. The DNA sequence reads TGTGCCAGCAGCAAAGTGGAGTTTTTTGTACTAGCGTCTACCTACGAGCAGTACTTC.